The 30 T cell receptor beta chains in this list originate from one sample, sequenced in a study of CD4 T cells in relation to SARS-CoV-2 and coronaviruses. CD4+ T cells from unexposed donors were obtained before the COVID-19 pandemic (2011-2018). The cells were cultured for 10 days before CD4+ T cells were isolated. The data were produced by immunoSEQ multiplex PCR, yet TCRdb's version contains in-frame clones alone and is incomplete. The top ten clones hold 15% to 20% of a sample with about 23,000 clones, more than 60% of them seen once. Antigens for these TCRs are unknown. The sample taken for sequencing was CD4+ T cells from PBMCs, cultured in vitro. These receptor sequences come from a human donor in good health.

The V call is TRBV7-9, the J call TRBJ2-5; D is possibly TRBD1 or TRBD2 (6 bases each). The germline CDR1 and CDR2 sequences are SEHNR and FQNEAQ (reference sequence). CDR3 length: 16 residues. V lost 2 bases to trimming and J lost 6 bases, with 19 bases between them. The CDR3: CASSLSVGGLGQTQYF. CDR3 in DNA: TGTGCCAGCAGCTTATCGGTCGGGGGCTTAGGGCAGACCCAGTACTTC.

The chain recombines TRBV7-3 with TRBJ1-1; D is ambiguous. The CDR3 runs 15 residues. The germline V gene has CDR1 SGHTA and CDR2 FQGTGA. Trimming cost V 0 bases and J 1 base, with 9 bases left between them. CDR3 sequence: CASSLTGGSNTEAFF. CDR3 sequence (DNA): TGTGCCAGCAGCTTAACGGGCGGATCGAACACTGAAGCTTTCTTT.

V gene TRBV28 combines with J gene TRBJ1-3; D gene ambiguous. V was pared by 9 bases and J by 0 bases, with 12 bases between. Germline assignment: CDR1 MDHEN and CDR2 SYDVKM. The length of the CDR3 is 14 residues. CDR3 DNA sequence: TGTGCCAGTCTGGAGAGGGTCTCTGGAAACACCATATATTTT. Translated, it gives CASLERVSGNTIYF. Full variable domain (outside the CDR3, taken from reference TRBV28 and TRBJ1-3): DVKVTQSSRYLVKRTGEKVFLECVQDMDHENMFWYRQDPGLGLRLIYFSYDVKMKEKGDIPEGYSVSREKKERFSLILESASTNQTSMYLCASLERVSGNTIYFGEGSWLTVV.

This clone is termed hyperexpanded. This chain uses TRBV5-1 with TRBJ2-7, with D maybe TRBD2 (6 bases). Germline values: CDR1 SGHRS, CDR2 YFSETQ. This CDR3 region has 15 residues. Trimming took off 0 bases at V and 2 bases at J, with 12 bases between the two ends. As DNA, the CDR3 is TGCGCCAGCAGCTTGGCCCGGGGACTTCCCTACGAGCAGTACTTC. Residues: CASSLARGLPYEQYF.

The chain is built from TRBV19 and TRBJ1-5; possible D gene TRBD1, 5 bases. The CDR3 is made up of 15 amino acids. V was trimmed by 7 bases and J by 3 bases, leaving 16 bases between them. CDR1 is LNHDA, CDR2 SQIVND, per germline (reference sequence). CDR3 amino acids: CASTSIGGTNQPQHF. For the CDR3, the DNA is TGTGCCAGTACCTCGATTGGAGGGACCAATCAGCCCCAGCATTTT.

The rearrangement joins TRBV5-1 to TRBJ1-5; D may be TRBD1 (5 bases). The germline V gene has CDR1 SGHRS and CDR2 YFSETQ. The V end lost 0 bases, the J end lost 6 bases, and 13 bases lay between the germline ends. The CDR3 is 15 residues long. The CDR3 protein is CASSLGDGSGQPQHF. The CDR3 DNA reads TGCGCCAGCAGCTTGGGGGACGGTTCGGGTCAGCCCCAGCATTTT.

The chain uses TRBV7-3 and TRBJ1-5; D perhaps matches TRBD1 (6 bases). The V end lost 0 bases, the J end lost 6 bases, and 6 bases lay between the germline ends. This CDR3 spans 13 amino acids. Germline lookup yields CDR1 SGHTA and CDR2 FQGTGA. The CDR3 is CASSLTRGQPQHF. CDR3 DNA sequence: TGTGCCAGCAGCTTAACCAGGGGTCAGCCCCAGCATTTT. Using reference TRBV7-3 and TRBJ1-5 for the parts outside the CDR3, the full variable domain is GAGVSQTPSNKVTEKGKYVELRCDPISGHTALYWYRQSLGQGPEFLIYFQGTGAADDSGLPNDRFFAVRPEGSVSTLKIQRTERGDSAVYLCASSLTRGQPQHFGDGTRLSIL.

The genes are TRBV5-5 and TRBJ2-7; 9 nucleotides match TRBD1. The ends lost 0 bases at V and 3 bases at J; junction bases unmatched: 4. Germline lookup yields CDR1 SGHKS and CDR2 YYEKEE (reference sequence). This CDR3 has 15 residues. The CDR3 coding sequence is TGTGCCAGCAGCTTGGGTGGGGGACAGGGCTACGAGCAGTACTTC. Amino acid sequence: CASSLGGGQGYEQYF.

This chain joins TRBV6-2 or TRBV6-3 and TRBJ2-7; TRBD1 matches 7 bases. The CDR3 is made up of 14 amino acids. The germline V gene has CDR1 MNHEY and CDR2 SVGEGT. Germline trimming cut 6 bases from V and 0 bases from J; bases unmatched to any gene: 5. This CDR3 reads CASSKTGSSYEQYF. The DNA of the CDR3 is TGTGCCAGCAGCAAGACAGGGAGCTCCTACGAGCAGTACTTC.

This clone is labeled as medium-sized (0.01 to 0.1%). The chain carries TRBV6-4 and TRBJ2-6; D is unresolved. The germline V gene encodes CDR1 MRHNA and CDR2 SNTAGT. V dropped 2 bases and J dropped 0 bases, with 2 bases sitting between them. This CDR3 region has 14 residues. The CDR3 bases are TGTGCCAGCAGTGACAACTCTGGGGCCAACGTCCTGACTTTC. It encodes CASSDNSGANVLTF.

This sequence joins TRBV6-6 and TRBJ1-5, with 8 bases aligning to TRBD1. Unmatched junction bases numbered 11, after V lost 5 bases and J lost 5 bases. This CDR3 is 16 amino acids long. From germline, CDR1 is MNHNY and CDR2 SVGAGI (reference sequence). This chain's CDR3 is CASSPGQGGFDQPQHF. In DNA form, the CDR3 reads TGTGCCAGCAGTCCTGGACAGGGTGGATTCGATCAGCCCCAGCATTTT.

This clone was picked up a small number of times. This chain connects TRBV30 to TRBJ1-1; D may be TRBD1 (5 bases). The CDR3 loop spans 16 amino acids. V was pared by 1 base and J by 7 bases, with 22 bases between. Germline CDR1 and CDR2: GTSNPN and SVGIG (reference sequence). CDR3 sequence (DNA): TGTGCCTGGAGTGGGGGACGATCCTTGACTCACGGTGAAGCTTTCTTT. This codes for CAWSGGRSLTHGEAFF.

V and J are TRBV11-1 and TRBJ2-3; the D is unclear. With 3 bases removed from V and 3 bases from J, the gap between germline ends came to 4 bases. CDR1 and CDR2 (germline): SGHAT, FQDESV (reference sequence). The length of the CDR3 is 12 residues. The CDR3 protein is CASSLGTDTQYF. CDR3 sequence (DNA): TGTGCCAGCAGCTTGGGGACAGATACGCAGTATTTT.

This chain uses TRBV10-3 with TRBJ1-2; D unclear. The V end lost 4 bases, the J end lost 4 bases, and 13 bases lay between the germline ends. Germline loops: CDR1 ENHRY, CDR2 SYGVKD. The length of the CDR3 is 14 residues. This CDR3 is CAISGEEGSYGYTF. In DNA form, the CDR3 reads TGTGCCATCAGTGGCGAAGAAGGATCCTATGGCTACACCTTC.

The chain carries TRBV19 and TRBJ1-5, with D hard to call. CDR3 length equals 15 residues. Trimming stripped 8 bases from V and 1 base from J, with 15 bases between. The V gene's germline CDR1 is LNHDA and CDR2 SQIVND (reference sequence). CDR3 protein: CASGIGRRSNQPQHF. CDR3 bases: TGTGCCAGTGGGATTGGACGGAGGAGCAATCAGCCCCAGCATTTT.

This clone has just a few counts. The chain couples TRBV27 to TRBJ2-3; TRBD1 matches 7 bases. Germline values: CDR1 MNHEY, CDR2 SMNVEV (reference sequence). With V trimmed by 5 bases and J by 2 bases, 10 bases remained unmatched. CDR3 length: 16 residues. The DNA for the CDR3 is TGTGCCAGCAGTACATACAGGGGCGACGACACAGATACGCAGTATTTT. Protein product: CASSTYRGDDTDTQYF.

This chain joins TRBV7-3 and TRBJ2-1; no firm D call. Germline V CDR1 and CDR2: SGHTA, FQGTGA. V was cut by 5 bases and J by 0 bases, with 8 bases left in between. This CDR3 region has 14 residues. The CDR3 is CASSNPSSYNEQFF. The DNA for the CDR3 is TGTGCCAGCAGCAACCCTAGCTCCTACAATGAGCAGTTCTTC.

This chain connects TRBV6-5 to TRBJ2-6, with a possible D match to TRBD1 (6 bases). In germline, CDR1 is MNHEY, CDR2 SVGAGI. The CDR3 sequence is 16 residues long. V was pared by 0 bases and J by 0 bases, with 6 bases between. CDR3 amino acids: CASSYSGGSGANVLTF. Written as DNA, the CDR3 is TGTGCCAGCAGTTACTCAGGGGGCTCTGGGGCCAACGTCCTGACTTTC.

CDR3 coding DNA: TGCGCCAGCAGTGTGGCGGGAAACACAGATACGCAGTATTTT. Its protein product is CASSVAGNTDTQYF. The rearrangement uses TRBV10-1 and TRBJ2-3; D is possibly TRBD2 (6 bases). The CDR3 is 14 residues long. Trimming took 4 bases from V and 2 from J, leaving 10 bases between them. Germline lookup yields CDR1 WNHNN and CDR2 SYGVQD (reference sequence).

This CDR3 is CASSLLRAETQYF. The CDR3, as DNA: TGTGCCAGCAGCTTACTTAGGGCTGAGACCCAGTACTTC. This rearrangement joins TRBV7-3 to TRBJ2-5; no definite D call. CDR3 length: 13 residues. Trimming left V 2 bases short and J 5 bases short, with 9 bases between. The germline gives CDR1 SGHTA, CDR2 FQGTGA.

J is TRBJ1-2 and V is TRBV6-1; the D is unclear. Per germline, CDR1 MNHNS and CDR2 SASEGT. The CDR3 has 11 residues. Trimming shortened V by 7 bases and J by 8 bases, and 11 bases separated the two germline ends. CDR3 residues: CASTGLGGYTF. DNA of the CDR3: TGTGCCAGCACCGGGTTGGGGGGCTACACCTTC.

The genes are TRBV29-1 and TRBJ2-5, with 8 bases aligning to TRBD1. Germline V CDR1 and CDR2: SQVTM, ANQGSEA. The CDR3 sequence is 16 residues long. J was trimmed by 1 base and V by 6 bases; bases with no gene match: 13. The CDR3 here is CSVGETFGTGQETQYF. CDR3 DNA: TGCAGCGTGGGGGAAACCTTTGGGACAGGCCAAGAGACCCAGTACTTC.

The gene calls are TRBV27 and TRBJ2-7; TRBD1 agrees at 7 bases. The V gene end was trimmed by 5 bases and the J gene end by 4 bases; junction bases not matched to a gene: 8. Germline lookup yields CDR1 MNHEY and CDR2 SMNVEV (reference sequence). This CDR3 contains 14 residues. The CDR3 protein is CASSQQTGPYEQYF. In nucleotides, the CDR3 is TGTGCCAGCAGTCAACAGACAGGGCCATACGAGCAGTACTTC.

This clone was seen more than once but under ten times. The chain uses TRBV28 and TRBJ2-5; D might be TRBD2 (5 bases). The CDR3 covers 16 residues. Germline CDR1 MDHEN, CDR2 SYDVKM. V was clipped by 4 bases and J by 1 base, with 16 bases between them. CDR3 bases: TGTGCCAGCAGTTCCCCCGCGGTAGGGAGCCAAGAGACCCAGTACTTC. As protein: CASSSPAVGSQETQYF. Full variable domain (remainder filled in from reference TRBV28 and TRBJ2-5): DVKVTQSSRYLVKRTGEKVFLECVQDMDHENMFWYRQDPGLGLRLIYFSYDVKMKEKGDIPEGYSVSREKKERFSLILESASTNQTSMYLCASSSPAVGSQETQYFGPGTRLLVL.

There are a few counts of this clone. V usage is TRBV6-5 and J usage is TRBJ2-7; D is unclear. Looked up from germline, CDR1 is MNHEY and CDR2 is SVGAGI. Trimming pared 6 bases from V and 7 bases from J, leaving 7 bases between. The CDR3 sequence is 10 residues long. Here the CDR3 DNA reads TGTGCCAGCAGGAGCATAGAGCAGTACTTC. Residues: CASRSIEQYF.

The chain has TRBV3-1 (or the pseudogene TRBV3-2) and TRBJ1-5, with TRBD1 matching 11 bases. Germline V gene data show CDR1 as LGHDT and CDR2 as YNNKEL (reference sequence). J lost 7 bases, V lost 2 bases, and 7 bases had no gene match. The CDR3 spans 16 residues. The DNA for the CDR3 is TGTGCCAGCAGCCAACAGAGGACAGGGGGCGACCAGCCCCAGCATTTT. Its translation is CASSQQRTGGDQPQHF.

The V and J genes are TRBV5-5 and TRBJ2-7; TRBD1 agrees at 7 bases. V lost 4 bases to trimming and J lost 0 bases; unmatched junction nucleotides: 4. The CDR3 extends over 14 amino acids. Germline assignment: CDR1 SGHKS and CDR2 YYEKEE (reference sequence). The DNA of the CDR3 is TGTGCCAGCAGCCAGACAGGGAACTCCTACGAGCAGTACTTC. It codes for CASSQTGNSYEQYF.

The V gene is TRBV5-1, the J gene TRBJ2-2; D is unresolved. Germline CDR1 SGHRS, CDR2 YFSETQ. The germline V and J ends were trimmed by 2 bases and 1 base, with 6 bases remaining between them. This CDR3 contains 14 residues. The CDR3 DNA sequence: TGCGCCAGCAGCTTCGAACTGAACACCGGGGAGCTGTTTTTT. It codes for CASSFELNTGELFF.

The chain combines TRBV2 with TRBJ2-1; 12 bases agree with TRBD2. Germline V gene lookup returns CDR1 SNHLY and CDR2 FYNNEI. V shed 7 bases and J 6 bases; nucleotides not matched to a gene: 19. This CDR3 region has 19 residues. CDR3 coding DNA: TGTGCCAGCACCCGGCGGGCTAGCGGGAGGGCCTGGTTAATCAATGAGCAGTTCTTC. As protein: CASTRRASGRAWLINEQFF.

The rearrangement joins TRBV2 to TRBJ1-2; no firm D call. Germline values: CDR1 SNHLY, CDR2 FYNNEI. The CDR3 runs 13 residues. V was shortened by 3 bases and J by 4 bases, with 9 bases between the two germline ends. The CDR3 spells CASSEGTPYGYTF. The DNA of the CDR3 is TGTGCCAGCAGTGAGGGAACACCCTATGGCTACACCTTC.